This T cell receptor beta chain was captured in a study of Graves' ophthalmopathy and Graves' hyperthyroidism. Study results and limitations: Blood samples also showed most expanded thyroid clonotypes exceeding 0.001 frequency.

The germline V gene encodes CDR1 SGDLS and CDR2 YYNGEE. The J segment lost 2 bases and the V segment lost 0 bases, leaving 2 bases of the junction unmatched. The CDR3 runs 15 residues. RNA transcripts were the source from which TCR beta CDR3 regions were amplified. Amplification began with first-round RT-PCR using HTBI primers, then second-round multiplex PCR was performed. TCRdb redid the calling of the multiplex PCR reads with MiXCR, one entry per CDR3 protein. The sample holds roughly 220,000 distinct CDR3 sequences; about 47% are singletons and the top ten take about 45%. This clonotype was detected a few times. Its antigen remains unidentified.

This clonotype was sampled from an adult man with Graves' ophthalmopathy. The sequencing sample was made of peripheral blood. This sequence joins TRBV9 and TRBJ2-7; 10 bases are a match to TRBD2. CDR3: CASSVELAGAYEQYF. CDR3 nucleotides: TGTGCCAGCAGCGTAGAGCTAGCGGGGGCCTACGAGCAGTACTTC.